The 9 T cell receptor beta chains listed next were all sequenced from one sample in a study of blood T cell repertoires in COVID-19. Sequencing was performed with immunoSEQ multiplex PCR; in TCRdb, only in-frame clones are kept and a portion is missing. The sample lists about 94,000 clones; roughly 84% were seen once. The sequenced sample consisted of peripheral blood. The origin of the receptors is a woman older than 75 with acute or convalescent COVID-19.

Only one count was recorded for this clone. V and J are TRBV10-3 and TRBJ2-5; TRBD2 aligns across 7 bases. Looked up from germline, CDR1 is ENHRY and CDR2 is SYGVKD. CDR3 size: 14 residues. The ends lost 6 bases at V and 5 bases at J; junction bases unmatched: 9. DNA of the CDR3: TGTGCCATCAGGAGAGGCGGGAGCAAGGAGACCCAGTACTTC. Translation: CAIRRGGSKETQYF.

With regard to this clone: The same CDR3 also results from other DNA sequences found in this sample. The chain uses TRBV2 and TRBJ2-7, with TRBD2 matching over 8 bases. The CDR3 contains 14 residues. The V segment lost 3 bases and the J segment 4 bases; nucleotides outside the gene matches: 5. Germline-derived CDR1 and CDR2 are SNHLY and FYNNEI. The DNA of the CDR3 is TGTGCCAGCAGTGAGCGTACTAGCGGATACGAGCAGTACTTC. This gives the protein CASSERTSGYEQYF.

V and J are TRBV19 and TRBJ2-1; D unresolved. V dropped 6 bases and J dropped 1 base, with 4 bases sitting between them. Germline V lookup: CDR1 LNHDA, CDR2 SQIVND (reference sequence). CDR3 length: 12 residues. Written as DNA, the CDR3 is TGTGCCAGTAGCAGGTCCTACAATGAGCAGTTCTTC. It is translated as CASSRSYNEQFF.

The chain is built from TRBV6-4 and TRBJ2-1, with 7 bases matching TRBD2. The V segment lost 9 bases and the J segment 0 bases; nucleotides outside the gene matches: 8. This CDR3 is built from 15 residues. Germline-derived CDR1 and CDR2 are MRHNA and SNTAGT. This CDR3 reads CARGGTPRSYNEQFF. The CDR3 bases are TGTGCCAGGGGGGGGACTCCGCGCTCCTACAATGAGCAGTTCTTC.

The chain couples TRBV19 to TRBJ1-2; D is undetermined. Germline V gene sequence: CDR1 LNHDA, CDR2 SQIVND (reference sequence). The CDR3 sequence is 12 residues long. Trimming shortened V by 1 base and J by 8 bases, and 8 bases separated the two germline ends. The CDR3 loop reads CASSIGSRGYTF. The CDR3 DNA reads TGTGCCAGTAGTATAGGATCTCGGGGCTACACCTTC.

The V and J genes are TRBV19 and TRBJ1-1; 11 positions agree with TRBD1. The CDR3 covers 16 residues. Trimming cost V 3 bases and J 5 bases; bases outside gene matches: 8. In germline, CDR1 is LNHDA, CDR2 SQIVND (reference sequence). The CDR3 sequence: CASSIGTGGVGTEAFF. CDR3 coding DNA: TGTGCCAGTAGTATCGGGACAGGGGGTGTAGGTACTGAAGCTTTCTTT.

CDR3 residues: CASSGMTGEGGYTF. The CDR3 nucleotides are TGCGCCAGCAGCGGGATGACAGGGGAGGGAGGCTACACCTTC. The chain employs TRBV5-1 and TRBJ1-2; 8 bases match TRBD1. The CDR3 contains 14 residues. Germline V gives CDR1 SGHRS, CDR2 YFSETQ. J was trimmed by 8 bases and V by 4 bases; bases with no gene match: 10.

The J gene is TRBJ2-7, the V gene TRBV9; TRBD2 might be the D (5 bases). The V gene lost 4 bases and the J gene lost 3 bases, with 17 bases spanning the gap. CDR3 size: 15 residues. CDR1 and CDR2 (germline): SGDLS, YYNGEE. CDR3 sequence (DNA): TGTGCCAGCAGCCCGGCGGGTGGCCTACTCTACGAGCAGTACTTC. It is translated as CASSPAGGLLYEQYF.

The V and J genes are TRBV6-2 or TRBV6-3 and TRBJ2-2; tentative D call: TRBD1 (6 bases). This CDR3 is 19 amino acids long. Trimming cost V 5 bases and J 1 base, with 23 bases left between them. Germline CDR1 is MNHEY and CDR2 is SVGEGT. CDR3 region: CASSIPQAIGGQNTGELFF. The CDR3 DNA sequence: TGTGCCAGCAGTATCCCCCAAGCTATAGGGGGACAGAACACCGGGGAGCTGTTTTTT.